These 18 T cell receptor beta chains share one sample of origin, sequenced in a study of tumor and adjacent non-tumor tissue in lung cancer. No cell sorting was done before RNA was extracted from the tissue. The library came from three nested PCR rounds adapted from ARM-PCR protocols. TCRdb passed the multiplex PCR reads through MiXCR, listing each CDR3 protein once. Counted here are tens of thousands of distinct CDR3 sequences, 55% to 80% occurring once; the ten biggest clones make up around 9.5%. Sequencing input: lung tumor tissue. Receptors originate from a middle-aged woman with non-small cell lung cancer.

The chain couples TRBV12-3 or TRBV12-4 to TRBJ2-5; 7 bases are shared with TRBD2. The CDR3 loop spans 15 amino acids. Trimming removed 2 bases from V and 4 bases from J; junction bases left unmatched: 7. CDR3 sequence: CASSLSDWGGETQYF. For the CDR3, the DNA is TGTGCCAGCAGTTTATCTGATTGGGGGGGAGAGACCCAGTACTTC.

This clonotype appeared a few times. The rearrangement links TRBV7-9 to TRBJ2-2; 10 bases agree with TRBD2. The CDR3 runs to 18 residues. Germline CDR1 reads SEHNR; CDR2 reads FQNEAQ (reference sequence). After removal of 3 bases from V and 9 bases from J, the junction contained 16 bases not matched to a gene. CDR3 bases: TGTGCCAGCAGCTTTTCAGGTGCTAGCGGGGGACCATCCAGGGAGCTGTTTTTT. Its translation is CASSFSGASGGPSRELFF.

As for this clonotype: Given the absence of the conserved phenylalanine or tryptophan at the CDR3 end, a read error is likely. The V gene is TRBV10-3, the J gene TRBJ2-1, with 15 bases that match TRBD2. Germline CDR1 ENHRY, CDR2 SYGVKD. The CDR3 loop spans 19 amino acids. The ends lost 6 bases at V and 1 base at J; junction bases unmatched: 10. The DNA of the CDR3 is TGTGCCATCAGATCGGGACTAGCGGGAGGCCTGAGTTCCTACAATGAGCAGTTCTTA. The encoded protein is CAIRSGLAGGLSSYNEQFL.

With respect to this clonotype: The junction does not match germline at one end; this may be a read error. V usage is TRBV6-5 and J usage is TRBJ2-6, with D maybe TRBD1 (5 bases). This CDR3 is built from 15 residues. Germline CDR1 MNHEY, CDR2 SVGAGI. In DNA form, the CDR3 reads TGTGCCAGCAGTCGCGATCTCTCTGGGGCCAACGTCCTGGCTTTC. This codes for CASSRDLSGANVLAF.

The chain has TRBV11-2 and TRBJ2-5; a possible D gene is TRBD2 (5 bases). Germline-derived CDR1 and CDR2 are SGHAT and FQNNGV. This CDR3 contains 15 residues. As DNA, the CDR3 is TGTCCAAGTAGCTTATTCGCCGGGATCCAAGAGACCCAGTACTTC. This encodes CPSSLFAGIQETQYF.

Only a few counts were recorded for this clonotype. A much more abundant neighbour one base away suggests this may be a read error. V gene TRBV6-6 combines with J gene TRBJ2-5; 7 bases fit TRBD1. CDR1 is MNHNY, CDR2 SVGAGI, per germline (reference sequence). The CDR3 contains 11 residues. The CDR3 DNA reads as TGTGCCAGCACAACAGGGGAGACCCGGTACTTC. Translated: CASTTGETRYF.

As regards this clonotype: The conserved phenylalanine or tryptophan is not found at the CDR3 terminus, so this likely reflects a read error. The limits of the CDR3 on the DNA are not certain, so only TCRdb's listed CDR3 is given. This sequence joins TRBV11-2 and TRBJ2-1; the D call of TRBD2 is as the table states it, not checked on the DNA. Germline CDR1 is SGHAT and CDR2 is FQNNGV. The CDR3 extends over 14 residues, inclusive of both ends. CDR3 in amino acids: CASSLAGASNEQSL.

As to this clonotype: The junction and the germline gene differ at one end; a read error may be behind it. The J gene is TRBJ1-2, the V gene TRBV10-3, with D unclear. The CDR3 spans 11 residues. CDR1 and CDR2 (germline): ENHRY, SYGVKD. The CDR3 spells CAIRDNYGYIF. DNA of the CDR3: TGTGCCATCAGGGATAACTATGGCTACATCTTC.

This clonotype was observed a handful of times. Mismatch with germline at one junction end may stem from a read error. This chain uses TRBV11-3 with TRBJ2-1; D might be TRBD2 (6 bases). CDR3 size: 18 residues. The germline V gene encodes CDR1 SGHNT and CDR2 YENEEA. The CDR3 spells CASSLGLIVGGSYNELFF. In DNA form, the CDR3 reads TGCGCCAGCAGCCTCGGACTAATCGTGGGTGGCTCCTACAATGAGCTGTTCTTC. The full variable domain, rest sourced from reference TRBV11-3 and TRBJ2-1, is EAGVVQSPRYKIIEKKQPVAFWCNPISGHNTLYWYLQNLGQGPELLIRYENEEAVDDSQLPKDRFSAERLKGVDSTLKIQPAELGDSAVYLCASSLGLIVGGSYNELFFGPGTRLTVL.

This clonotype was seen repeatedly, ten times or more. CDR3 amino acids: CASSFRRGTYEQYF. The CDR3 DNA follows: TGTGCCAGCAGTTTTAGGCGGGGCACCTACGAGCAGTACTTC. The rearrangement links TRBV12-3 or TRBV12-4 to TRBJ2-7, with a weak D call TRBD2 (6 bases). Trimming took 3 bases from V and 2 from J, leaving 11 bases between them. The CDR3 length is 14 residues.

The V call is TRBV11-2, the J call TRBJ2-6; perhaps TRBD2 as D (5 bases). The germline V gene encodes CDR1 SGHAT and CDR2 FQNNGV. The V and J ends lost 9 bases and 1 base respectively, with 19 bases between them. The CDR3 has 17 amino acids. The CDR3 bases are TGTGCCAGGAGCCTAAGAGGACTGTATTCTGGGGCCAACGTCCTGACTTTC. Its protein is CARSLRGLYSGANVLTF.

The V gene is TRBV4-1, the J gene TRBJ2-5; D uncertain. The CDR3 extends over 14 amino acids. Trimming left V 1 base short and J 5 bases short, with 11 bases between. Looked up from germline, CDR1 is MGHRA and CDR2 is YSYEKL. For the CDR3, the DNA is TGCGCCAGCAGCCAAGTACGTGTGTGTGAGACCCAGTACTTC. Protein: CASSQVRVCETQYF.

With regard to this clonotype: Mismatch with germline at one junction end may stem from a read error. The CDR3 sequence: CASCLDRRVGGELFF. Written as DNA, the CDR3 is TGTGCCAGCTGCTTAGACCGACGAGTTGGCGGGGAGCTGTTTTTT. V and J are TRBV13 and TRBJ2-2; D remains unclear. The CDR3 is 15 residues long. The germline CDR1 and CDR2 sequences are PRHDT and FYEKMQ (reference sequence).

This chain links TRBV29-1 with TRBJ2-1; the match to TRBD2 covers 7 bases. Germline V gene lookup returns CDR1 SQVTM and CDR2 ANQGSEA. This CDR3 has 15 amino acids. Trimming cost V 3 bases and J 3 bases; bases outside gene matches: 8. Written as DNA, the CDR3 is TGCAGCGTTGAGCGCGAAACTAGCGACTACAATGAGCAGTTCTTC. Translating gives CSVERETSDYNEQFF.

To note about this clonotype: This is likely a read error, given that the CDR3 carries no conserved phenylalanine or tryptophan at its end. The J gene is TRBJ2-4, the V gene TRBV11-2; 15 bases fit TRBD2. The CDR3 runs to 16 residues. V lost 9 bases to trimming and J lost 9 bases; unmatched junction nucleotides: 12. Germline CDR1 SGHAT, CDR2 FQNNGV. The DNA of the CDR3 is TGTGCCAGTAGCCCGGGGACTAGCGGGAGGAAGGGCATTCAGTACATC. Translated, it gives CASSPGTSGRKGIQYI.

The chain is built from TRBV11-3 and TRBJ2-5; D possibly corresponds to TRBD1 (6 bases). The V end was cut by 8 bases, the J end by 4 bases, with 14 bases between. The CDR3 consists of 13 residues. Germline CDR1 reads SGHNT; CDR2 reads YENEEA. CDR3 loop: CASRRGTLETQYF. CDR3 nucleotide sequence: TGTGCCAGCCGTAGGGGGACCCTAGAGACCCAGTACTTC.

The V call is TRBV5-5, the J call TRBJ1-1; D not resolved. CDR3 size: 18 residues. Deletions cut 1 base from V and 2 bases from J, with 21 bases between. Per germline, CDR1 SGHKS and CDR2 YYEKEE (reference sequence). CDR3 sequence reads: CASSLLKGVLNINTEAFF. The CDR3 DNA sequence: TGTGCCAGCAGCTTGCTGAAGGGAGTCTTAAACATAAACACTGAAGCTTTCTTT.

On this clonotype itself: The junction differs from germline at one of its ends, possibly a read error. The chain carries TRBV4-2 and TRBJ2-1; possibly TRBD2 for D (6 bases). The germline CDR1 and CDR2 sequences are LGHNA and YNFKEQ. CDR3 size: 15 residues. The CDR3 loop is CASSQDSVADNEQLF. In nucleotides, the CDR3 is TGTGCCAGCAGCCAAGATAGCGTAGCGGACAATGAGCAACTCTTC.